The 10 T cell receptor beta chains presented below share a single source sample, sequenced in a study of Graves' ophthalmopathy and Graves' hyperthyroidism. Beta-chain TCR CDR3 regions were amplified from RNA transcripts. HTBI primers were employed in first-round RT-PCR, then a second-round multiplex PCR followed. TCRdb recomputed calls from the multiplex PCR reads with MiXCR, one row per CDR3 protein. The sample carries over a million distinct CDR3 sequences, roughly 35% recorded once. Sample: peripheral blood or thyroid tissue (not recorded which). The source is an adult man with Graves' hyperthyroidism.

This clonotype came up many times. The chain is built from TRBV5-5 and TRBJ2-5, with D perhaps TRBD2 (5 bases). The CDR3 is 15 residues long. Trimming removed 2 bases from V and 0 bases from J, with 11 bases in between. Germline V gene lookup returns CDR1 SGHKS and CDR2 YYEKEE (reference sequence). CDR3 residues: CASSFVWRDQETQYF. DNA of the CDR3: TGTGCCAGCAGCTTTGTCTGGCGGGACCAAGAGACCCAGTACTTC.

This clonotype was counted a few times. It may be a read error: a sequence one base away is much more abundant. V and J are TRBV7-9 and TRBJ1-5; D is undetermined. CDR3 size: 14 residues. V shed 3 bases and J shed 3 bases, with 9 bases lying between them. Germline assignment: CDR1 SEHNR and CDR2 FQNEAQ (reference sequence). In DNA, the CDR3 is TGTGCCAGCAGCTTCCCCGGCCTCAATCAGCCCCAGCATTTT. Translation: CASSFPGLNQPQHF.

This sequence joins TRBV10-3 and TRBJ1-1; weak D call: TRBD1 (5 bases). The CDR3 sequence is 14 residues long. Looked up from germline, CDR1 is ENHRY and CDR2 is SYGVKD. Trimming took off 6 bases at V and 7 bases at J, with 18 bases between the two ends. DNA of the CDR3: TGTGCCATCAGGGGGACGGGAGTCACGTATGAAGCTTTCTTT. Protein sequence: CAIRGTGVTYEAFF.

This clonotype was recorded many times. The genes are TRBV10-2 and TRBJ1-5; tentative D call: TRBD1 (5 bases). The CDR3 contains 15 residues. Germline CDR1 reads WSHSY; CDR2 reads SAAADI. Between the trimmed V and J ends, which lost 2 bases and 2 bases, there was a span of 10 bases. CDR3 in amino acids: CASSEEGLGNQPQHF. The CDR3 nucleotides read TGCGCCAGCAGTGAGGAGGGACTGGGCAATCAGCCCCAGCATTTT.

On this clonotype: It may be a read error: a sequence one base away is much more abundant. The chain is built from TRBV6-5 and TRBJ1-1, with 11 bases that match TRBD1. The CDR3 contains 14 residues. CDR1 is MNHEY and CDR2 is SVGAGI in the germline V gene. The CDR3 loop is CTSNQDRGLTEAFF. CDR3 nucleotide sequence: TGTACCAGCAACCAGGACAGGGGGCTCACTGAAGCTTTCTTT.

This chain connects TRBV19 to TRBJ2-5, with D unclear. V lost 9 bases to trimming and J lost 3 bases, with 17 bases between them. Germline V lookup: CDR1 LNHDA, CDR2 SQIVND (reference sequence). The CDR3 contains 14 residues. The CDR3 sequence is CASADGSAEETQYF. The DNA of the CDR3 is TGTGCCAGCGCCGACGGAAGCGCGGAAGAGACCCAGTACTTC.

This chain joins TRBV7-2 and TRBJ2-2; weak D call: TRBD2 (5 bases). Germline assignment: CDR1 SGHTA and CDR2 FQGNSA. V gave up 6 bases and J gave up 9 bases, with 29 bases separating them. The CDR3 consists of 18 residues. CDR3 region: CASRPRTGDVVGGRELFF. The DNA for the CDR3 is TGTGCCAGCAGACCTCGGACGGGTGACGTTGTCGGAGGAAGGGAGCTGTTTTTT.

This clonotype showed up many times. The V call is TRBV11-2, the J call TRBJ1-2; 7 bases fit TRBD1. The ends lost 3 bases at V and 0 bases at J; junction bases unmatched: 13. The germline V gene has CDR1 SGHAT and CDR2 FQNNGV. CDR3 length: 18 residues. The CDR3 protein is CASSFRLDGDRANYGYTF. The DNA of the CDR3 is TGTGCCAGCAGCTTTAGGTTGGACGGAGACAGGGCTAACTATGGCTACACCTTC. Filled out from reference TRBV11-2 and TRBJ1-2, the complete variable domain reads EAGVAQSPRYKIIEKRQSVAFWCNPISGHATLYWYQQILGQGPKLLIQFQNNGVVDDSQLPKDRFSAERLKGVDSTLKIQPAKLEDSAVYLCASSFRLDGDRANYGYTFGSGTRLTVV.

V and J are TRBV12-3 or TRBV12-4 and TRBJ1-4, with a weak D call TRBD1 (5 bases). The V end was cut by 2 bases, the J end by 14 bases, with 12 bases between. The CDR3 extends over 12 amino acids. The CDR3 here is CASSLSQGLLFF. DNA of the CDR3: TGTGCCAGCAGTTTATCTCAGGGTCTGCTGTTTTTT.

V is TRBV28 and J is TRBJ2-7; D is unresolved. V was pared by 7 bases and J by 6 bases, with 10 bases between. The CDR3 length is 11 residues. CDR1 MDHEN and CDR2 SYDVKM come from the germline V gene. The CDR3: CASISTGEQYF. The DNA for the CDR3 is TGTGCCAGCATCTCGACTGGCGAGCAGTACTTC.